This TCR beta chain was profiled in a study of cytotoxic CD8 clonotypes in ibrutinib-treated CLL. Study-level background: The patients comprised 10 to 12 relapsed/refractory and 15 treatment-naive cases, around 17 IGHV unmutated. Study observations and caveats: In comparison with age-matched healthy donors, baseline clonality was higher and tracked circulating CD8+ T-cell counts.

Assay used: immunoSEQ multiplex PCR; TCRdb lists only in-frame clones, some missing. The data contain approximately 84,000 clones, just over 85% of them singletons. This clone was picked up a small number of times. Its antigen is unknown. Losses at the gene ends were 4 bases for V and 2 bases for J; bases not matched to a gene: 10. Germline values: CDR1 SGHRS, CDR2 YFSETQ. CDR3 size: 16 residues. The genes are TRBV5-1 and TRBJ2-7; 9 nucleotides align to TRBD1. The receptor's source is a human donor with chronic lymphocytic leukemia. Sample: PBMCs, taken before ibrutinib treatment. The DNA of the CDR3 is TGCGCCAGCAGCACGCGCACAGGGGGCGAGGCCTACGAGCAGTACTTC. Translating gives CASSTRTGGEAYEQYF.